This T cell receptor (beta chain) stems from a study of T-cell reconstitution after alpha-beta-depleted transplantation in children. Study conclusions and caveats: Expanded graft clones numbering several hundred reportedly gave rise to alpha-beta T cells about two months after transplant. Newly generated T cells supplied most T-cell counts and diversity one year post-transplant. Surviving recipient T cells and thymic progenitors accounted for the high day-60 TCRbeta diversity observed in some patients.

Unique molecular identifiers were incorporated into the prepared TCRbeta library. TCRdb fed the PCR reads into MiXCR, producing one record per CDR3 protein. Of approximately 170,000 distinct CDR3 sequences listed, around 10% were seen once; the top ten hold roughly 13%. Points on this clonotype: The antigen remains unidentified.

CDR1 and CDR2 (germline): SGHTA, FQGNSA. V was trimmed by 6 bases and J by 7 bases, leaving 19 bases between them. The CDR3 totals 15 residues. This chain connects TRBV7-2 to TRBJ2-1; possibly TRBD1 or TRBD2 for D (5 bases each). The TCR was taken from a boy younger than 10 with acute myeloid leukemia, due to receive a stem cell transplant. Here the sequenced sample was PBMCs, taken before TCRalphabeta/CD19-depleted stem cell transplant. The CDR3 region is CASSPGDLHWNEQFF. The CDR3 DNA follows: TGTGCCAGCAGTCCTGGGGACCTGCACTGGAATGAGCAGTTCTTC.